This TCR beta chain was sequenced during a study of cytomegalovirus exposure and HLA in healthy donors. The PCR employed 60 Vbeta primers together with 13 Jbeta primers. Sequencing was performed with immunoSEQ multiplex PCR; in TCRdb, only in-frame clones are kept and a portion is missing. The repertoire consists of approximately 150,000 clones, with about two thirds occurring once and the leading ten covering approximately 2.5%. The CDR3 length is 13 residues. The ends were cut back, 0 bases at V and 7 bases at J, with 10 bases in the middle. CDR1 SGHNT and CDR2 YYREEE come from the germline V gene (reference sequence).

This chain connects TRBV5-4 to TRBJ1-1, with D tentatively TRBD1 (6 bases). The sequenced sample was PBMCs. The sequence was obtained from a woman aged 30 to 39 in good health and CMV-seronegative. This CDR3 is CASSLAGANEAFF. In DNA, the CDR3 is TGTGCCAGCAGCTTGGCAGGGGCTAATGAAGCTTTCTTT.